The source of this T cell receptor (beta chain) is a study of CD8+ T cells in alopecia areata. Whole-study results and caveats: Although TCR sharing was seen in mice, sharing across patients was less clear, possibly for HLA-related reasons. Lesional scalp displayed greater clonality than normal scalp, most notably in alopecia totalis/universalis. Sequencing of scalp samples also captures resident alphabeta T cells of normal skin.

Germline V gene sequence: CDR1 SEHNR, CDR2 FQNEAQ (reference sequence). The CDR3 runs to 17 residues. V was cut by 7 bases and J by 9 bases, with 25 bases left in between. For this clone: Its cognate antigen is unknown.

Investigators isolated RNA and reverse transcribed it into cDNA to act as the sequencing template. Profiling relied on immunoSEQ multiplex PCR, and the TCRdb table lists in-frame clones only, not all of them. The data hold 100,000 to 120,000 clones, with approximately 59% observed a single time. The authors sorted CD4+ and CD8+ T cells from PBMCs. The sequence derives from a human donor in good health. The chain is built from TRBV7-9 and TRBJ1-6; D is undetermined. Sequencing input: CD8+ T cells sorted from blood. The CDR3 protein is CASKPVHAPPLRSPLHF. In nucleotides, the CDR3 is TGTGCCAGCAAGCCAGTACACGCTCCGCCCCTTCGTTCACCCCTCCACTTT.